A single sample is the source of the 25 T cell receptor beta chains below, sequenced in a study of shared clonotypes between healthy human individuals. The protocol was immunoSEQ multiplex PCR, while the TCRdb copy is restricted to in-frame clones and leaves out a portion. This sample has approximately 740,000 clones, with 80% to 95% found just once. The naive CD8 population came from CD45RO-negative cells selected for CCR7, without terminally differentiated effector memory CD45RA+ cells. Sequencing used naive CD8+ T cells sorted from blood. These receptors were taken from a man aged 25 to 40 in good health.

This chain connects TRBV27 to TRBJ1-5; no reliable D call. The ends were cut back, 0 bases at V and 7 bases at J, with 10 bases in the middle. Germline loops: CDR1 MNHEY, CDR2 SMNVEV (reference sequence). The CDR3 has 14 residues. CDR3 bases: TGTGCCAGCAGTTTATCGGGTCAGGACCAGCCCCAGCATTTT. This sequence encodes CASSLSGQDQPQHF.

This clone was seen just once. The chain carries TRBV11-2 and TRBJ2-7, with D uncertain. Germline V gene lookup returns CDR1 SGHAT and CDR2 FQNNGV. Trimming took off 7 bases at V and 4 bases at J, with 14 bases between the two ends. The CDR3 spans 13 residues. The CDR3 region has the DNA TGTGCCAGCACCCCAGAAGATGGGTACGAGCAGTACTTC. As protein: CASTPEDGYEQYF.

The CDR3 loop reads CASSLAHRDSGRNTGELFF. CDR3 DNA: TGTGCCAGCAGCTTAGCGCACAGGGACAGCGGGAGGAACACCGGGGAGCTGTTTTTT. The chain employs TRBV7-9 and TRBJ2-2; tentative D call: TRBD2 (8 bases). The CDR3 has 19 amino acids. Trimming removed 0 bases from V and 1 base from J, with 18 bases in between. Germline loops: CDR1 SEHNR, CDR2 FQNEAQ (reference sequence). The whole variable domain, remainder taken from reference TRBV7-9 and TRBJ2-2, is DTGVSQNPRHKITKRGQNVTFRCDPISEHNRLYWYRQTLGQGPEFLTYFQNEAQLEKSRLLSDRFSAERPKGSFSTLEIQRTEQGDSAMYLCASSLAHRDSGRNTGELFFGEGSRLTVL.

The chain joins TRBV28 to TRBJ2-7; no firm D call. The CDR3 has 11 amino acids. The germline V gene has CDR1 MDHEN and CDR2 SYDVKM. V was trimmed by 3 bases and J by 5 bases, leaving 5 bases between them. Here the CDR3 DNA reads TGTGCCAGCAGTTTTGTCAACGAGCAGTACTTC. Residues: CASSFVNEQYF.

The V gene is TRBV7-9, the J gene TRBJ1-2, with 7 bases identical to TRBD1. This CDR3 is 16 amino acids long. V dropped 3 bases and J dropped 3; count of bases not matched to a gene: 10. CDR1 is SEHNR, CDR2 FQNEAQ, per germline (reference sequence). The CDR3 DNA follows: TGTGCCAGCAGCTTCTCAGGGGGGGAAAGGGACTATGGCTACACCTTC. Protein product: CASSFSGGERDYGYTF.

The rearrangement links TRBV14 to TRBJ2-7, with D maybe TRBD2 (5 bases). Germline CDR1 SGHDN, CDR2 FVKESK. CDR3 length equals 14 residues. The V end lost 4 bases, the J end lost 2 bases, and 12 bases lay between the germline ends. The CDR3: CASSPLRGTYEQYF. CDR3 DNA: TGTGCCAGCAGCCCCCTGCGAGGGACCTACGAGCAGTACTTC.

The chain has TRBV28 and TRBJ2-2, with D unclear. CDR3 length equals 15 residues. Trimming took off 5 bases at V and 5 bases at J, with 15 bases between the two ends. Germline CDR1 MDHEN, CDR2 SYDVKM. The CDR3 DNA follows: TGTGCCAGCAGTCCCTCAATGTCCTATACCGGGGAGCTGTTTTTT. Translation gives CASSPSMSYTGELFF. Based on the CDR3 plus reference TRBV28 and TRBJ2-2, the full variable domain is DVKVTQSSRYLVKRTGEKVFLECVQDMDHENMFWYRQDPGLGLRLIYFSYDVKMKEKGDIPEGYSVSREKKERFSLILESASTNQTSMYLCASSPSMSYTGELFFGEGSRLTVL.

V and J are TRBV4-3 and TRBJ2-2; D may match TRBD1 or TRBD2 (5 bases each). The germline V and J ends were trimmed by 0 bases and 6 bases, with 17 bases remaining between them. This CDR3 contains 17 residues. Looked up from germline, CDR1 is LGHNA and CDR2 is YSLEER. The CDR3 is CASSQDGMGVGAGELFF. The CDR3 coding sequence is TGCGCCAGCAGCCAAGATGGTATGGGGGTGGGAGCCGGGGAGCTGTTTTTT.

The chain couples TRBV6-4 to TRBJ2-7, with a weak D call TRBD2 (5 bases). The V end lost 6 bases, the J end lost 0 bases, and 15 bases lay between the germline ends. The CDR3 is made up of 15 amino acids. Germline values: CDR1 MRHNA, CDR2 SNTAGT. Written as DNA, the CDR3 is TGTGCCAGCAGCGCGGGCCCTACGAGCTCCTACGAGCAGTACTTC. It yields the protein CASSAGPTSSYEQYF.

V is TRBV27 and J is TRBJ2-7, with a possible D match to TRBD1 (6 bases). The germline gives CDR1 MNHEY, CDR2 SMNVEV (reference sequence). This CDR3 has 15 residues. Between the trimmed V and J ends, which lost 0 bases and 2 bases, there was a span of 11 bases. The CDR3 DNA follows: TGTGCCAGCAGTTTATCGTTGGACAGCCCCTACGAGCAGTACTTC. It yields the protein CASSLSLDSPYEQYF.

The rearrangement links TRBV7-9 to TRBJ2-1; TRBD2 matches 9 bases. Trimming at V came to 1 base and at J to 8 bases, leaving 6 bases not matched to a gene. Per the germline V gene, CDR1 is SEHNR and CDR2 is FQNEAQ (reference sequence). The CDR3 has 15 amino acids. The DNA of the CDR3 is TGTGCCAGCAGCTTAGTAAGTAGCGGGAGCTATGAGCAGTTCTTC. It encodes CASSLVSSGSYEQFF.

The V gene is TRBV18, the J gene TRBJ2-5, with TRBD2 matching over 7 bases. Germline V gene lookup returns CDR1 KGHSH and CDR2 LQKENI. The length of the CDR3 is 16 residues. V lost 0 bases and J lost 4; bases outside the gene matches: 8. The CDR3, as DNA: TGTGCCAGCTCACCACCCGCCGGGGGGAGAAGAGAGACCCAGTACTTC. This codes for CASSPPAGGRRETQYF.

This chain uses TRBV7-6 with TRBJ1-3; no firm D call. Germline-derived CDR1 and CDR2 are SGHVS and FNYEAQ. Trimming stripped 2 bases from V and 1 base from J, with 6 bases between. The CDR3 loop spans 14 amino acids. CDR3 bases: TGTGCCAGCAGCTTATGGGGTTCTGGAAACACCATATATTTT. It encodes CASSLWGSGNTIYF.

This sequence joins TRBV27 and TRBJ2-7; 8 bases match TRBD1. V dropped 8 bases and J dropped 6; count of bases not matched to a gene: 9. The CDR3 is 13 residues long. Germline V gene lookup returns CDR1 MNHEY and CDR2 SMNVEV (reference sequence). The CDR3 reads CASRTLDRGEQYF. DNA for the CDR3: TGTGCCAGCCGGACGCTAGACAGGGGCGAGCAGTACTTC.

J is TRBJ2-3 and V is TRBV7-2; D gene ambiguous. The CDR3 sequence is 17 residues long. Germline V gene data show CDR1 as SGHTA and CDR2 as FQGNSA. Trimming pared 5 bases from V and 6 bases from J, leaving 24 bases between. This CDR3 reads CASSRPRQLIQTDTQYF. The CDR3 nucleotides read TGTGCCAGCAGCCGACCGAGGCAGCTCATTCAGACGGATACGCAGTATTTT.

This chain links TRBV4-1 with TRBJ2-1; tentatively, D is TRBD2 (6 bases). Germline lookup yields CDR1 MGHRA and CDR2 YSYEKL. The V end lost 4 bases, the J end lost 2 bases, and 12 bases lay between the germline ends. The CDR3 is made up of 15 amino acids. The CDR3 DNA reads as TGCGCCAGCAGCCGGACAATAGCGGCCTACAATGAGCAGTTCTTC. Protein product: CASSRTIAAYNEQFF.

This sequence joins TRBV9 and TRBJ2-1, with 14 nucleotides matching TRBD2. From germline, CDR1 is SGDLS and CDR2 YYNGEE. This CDR3 has 16 residues. The V segment lost 3 bases and the J segment 7 bases; nucleotides outside the gene matches: 6. The CDR3 DNA follows: TGTGCCAGCAGCGCCGCCGGACTAGCGGGAGGTAATGAGCAGTTCTTC. Encoded protein: CASSAAGLAGGNEQFF.

V and J are TRBV7-3 and TRBJ2-5; D is unresolved. Germline-derived CDR1 and CDR2 are SGHTA and FQGTGA. The CDR3 is 14 amino acids. V lost 5 bases and J 4 bases, leaving 14 bases between the germline ends. This CDR3 is CASSPSGYGETQYF. CDR3 nucleotides: TGTGCCAGCAGCCCATCGGGCTACGGAGAGACCCAGTACTTC.

This clone was picked up one time. The chain couples TRBV6-1 to TRBJ2-7; D remains ambiguous. The CDR3 contains 15 residues. Trimming removed 2 bases at V and 0 bases at J, with 11 bases between. Germline CDR1 and CDR2: MNHNS and SASEGT. The CDR3 DNA reads TGTGCCAGCAGTGAACAGAGACTTAGCTCCTACGAGCAGTACTTC. This sequence encodes CASSEQRLSSYEQYF.

The chain carries TRBV7-2 and TRBJ2-2; D remains ambiguous. The germline V gene encodes CDR1 SGHTA and CDR2 FQGNSA. The ends were cut back, 0 bases at V and 9 bases at J, with 17 bases in the middle. CDR3 length: 16 amino acids. The CDR3 reads CASSLASTDVSRELFF. The CDR3 DNA is TGTGCCAGCAGCTTAGCTTCAACTGACGTATCTCGGGAGCTGTTTTTT.

This chain uses TRBV27 with TRBJ2-5, with 8 bases matching TRBD1. The CDR3 length is 16 residues. J gave up 4 bases and V 4 bases, and 11 bases lay outside the gene matches. The germline CDR1 and CDR2 sequences are MNHEY and SMNVEV (reference sequence). CDR3 in DNA: TGTGCCAGCAGTTCTACAACCCGGACAGGGCGAGAGACCCAGTACTTC. This encodes CASSSTTRTGRETQYF.

The CDR3 DNA follows: TGTGCCAGCAGTTTGTTCAGGGGCTCTGGAAACACCATATATTTT. It specifies CASSLFRGSGNTIYF. The chain joins TRBV28 to TRBJ1-3, with D possibly TRBD1 on 6 matching bases. Germline CDR1 and CDR2: MDHEN and SYDVKM. This CDR3 region has 15 residues. V dropped 3 bases and J dropped 0 bases, with 9 bases sitting between them.

J is TRBJ2-1 and V is TRBV2, with a weak D call TRBD1 (5 bases). Germline lookup yields CDR1 SNHLY and CDR2 FYNNEI. The V end was cut by 6 bases, the J end by 7 bases, with 25 bases between. The CDR3 has 17 amino acids. CDR3 nucleotide sequence: TGTGCCAGCAGCGGAAGGGGTAGAATTTACGTGGGTAATGAGCAGTTCTTC. The encoded protein is CASSGRGRIYVGNEQFF.

This rearrangement joins TRBV19 to TRBJ2-7, with 7 bases lining up with TRBD1. V lost 7 bases, J lost 0 bases, and 15 bases stayed unmatched. This CDR3 is built from 17 residues. CDR1 and CDR2 (germline): LNHDA, SQIVND (reference sequence). CDR3 protein: CASTPGSGTDSSYEQYF. The CDR3 region has the DNA TGTGCCAGTACTCCTGGGTCCGGGACAGATAGCTCCTACGAGCAGTACTTC.

The rearrangement uses TRBV18 and TRBJ2-5; weak D call: TRBD1 (5 bases). CDR3 length equals 16 residues. With 2 bases removed from V and 5 bases from J, the gap between germline ends came to 18 bases. From germline, CDR1 is KGHSH and CDR2 LQKENI. The CDR3 sequence is CASSPGRSGSWETQYF. The CDR3 nucleotides read TGTGCCAGCTCACCAGGTCGATCAGGGTCATGGGAGACCCAGTACTTC. Using reference TRBV18 and TRBJ2-5 for the parts outside the CDR3, the full variable domain is NAGVMQNPRHLVRRRGQEARLRCSPMKGHSHVYWYRQLPEEGLKFMVYLQKENIIDESGMPKERFSAEFPKEGPSILRIQQVVRGDSAAYFCASSPGRSGSWETQYFGPGTRLLVL.